The rows below give T cell receptor beta chains drawn from one sample of a study of blood T cell repertoires in COVID-19. TCRdb's copy holds only in-frame clones and misses some; the assay was immunoSEQ multiplex PCR. The data show a few hundred thousand clones, around 87% seen once. Sequencing was done on a sample of PBMCs or T cells enriched from blood (not recorded which). All receptors derive from a man aged 40-49 years in a cohort exposed to, infected with or recovered from COVID-19 (not recorded which). The conserved cysteine and the conserved F or W are not part of the CDR3 here.

TRBV27	TRBJ2-7	ASSSRRSYEQY
TRBV5-1	TRBJ1-2	ASSVEGPGQSGYT
TRBV11-2	TRBJ2-7	ASSALSEQY
TRBV30	TRBJ1-1	AWVQGNTEAF
TRBV30	TRBJ2-1	AWSVPVGGYNEQF
TRBV5-8	TRBJ2-7	ASSGPNSYEQY
TRBV27	TRBJ1-2	ASSPLGTGYYGYT
TRBV27	TRBJ1-1	ASRSNRGSRTEAF
TRBV7-2	TRBJ2-1	ASTTSGRFGNEQF
TRBV3-1/TRBV3-2	TRBJ2-4	ASSHFGGVKQGIQY
TRBV5-1	TRBJ2-2	ASSPDTSSTGELF
TRBV2	TRBJ1-5	ASRERTSNQPQH
TRBV5-1	TRBJ2-5	ASSPGGRETQY
TRBV18	TRBJ1-5	ASSLQGALNQPQH
TRBV28	TRBJ1-2	ASIKQGAYGYT
TRBV11-2	TRBJ2-2	ASRTPNTGELF
TRBV2	TRBJ2-3	ASSELGLAGLGDTQY
TRBV7-2	TRBJ2-1	ASSFATSGRRINEQF
TRBV6-5	TRBJ2-3	ASGRIGGSPDTQY
TRBV5-4	TRBJ2-2	ASSLAASGMAGELF
TRBV15	TRBJ2-7	ATSQARGQNSYEQY
TRBV7-3	TRBJ2-1	ASSLRGTYNEQF
TRBV5-1	TRBJ2-3	ASSSGQGSDTQY
TRBV4-2	TRBJ1-3	ASSQDRADSGNTIY
TRBV5-1	TRBJ2-1	ASSSTGTAGGWNEQF
TRBV11-2	TRBJ2-6	ASSLTGTGANVLT
TRBV2	TRBJ2-7	ASTAGQGPGQQY
TRBV6-5	TRBJ1-4	ASSSPLTGRNEKLF
TRBV6-5	TRBJ1-5	ASNGQVGNQPQH
TRBV5-1	TRBJ2-5	ASSPQPTSGRETQY
TRBV7-9	TRBJ1-4	ASSLYGQGREKLF
TRBV3-1/TRBV3-2	TRBJ1-5	ASSSGNSNQPQH
TRBV14	TRBJ2-1	ASSHERGGSYNEQF
TRBV6-1	TRBJ1-5	ASREDSSQPQH
TRBV9	TRBJ1-3	ASSADSSGNTIY
TRBV28	TRBJ1-2	ASRPGTGRYGYT
TRBV5-1	TRBJ2-1	ASSVGEFANEQF
TRBV2	TRBJ2-3	ASRARTSGSISTDTQY
TRBV11-2	TRBJ2-2	ASSLQSAGELF
TRBV2	TRBJ2-7	ASRVAGGSIYEQY
TRBV19	TRBJ2-1	ASSILHSTRYNEQF
TRBV24-1	TRBJ2-3	ATSDPGQGEAQY
TRBV6-5	TRBJ2-2	ASRPGQGASGELF
TRBV7-3	TRBJ2-1	ASSLMTRTSGVDEQF
TRBV18	TRBJ1-1	ASSVTGGSTEAF
TRBV24-1	TRBJ1-6	ATNNMRGPLDSPLH
TRBV15	TRBJ2-6	ASGTANSGANVLT
TRBV19	TRBJ1-3	ASSIVGQTSGNTIY
TRBV15	TRBJ1-4	ATSREKGAWSEKLF
TRBV19	TRBJ1-5	ASSIDGRGRDQPQH
TRBV7-2	TRBJ2-5	ATLAVGLRETQY
TRBV5-5	TRBJ1-1	ASSLDFAVPTEAF
TRBV19	TRBJ2-7	ASRRLADHTYEQY
TRBV2	TRBJ2-3	ASRLQDRTDTQY
TRBV10-2	TRBJ2-1	ASSDARRAGGYYNEQF